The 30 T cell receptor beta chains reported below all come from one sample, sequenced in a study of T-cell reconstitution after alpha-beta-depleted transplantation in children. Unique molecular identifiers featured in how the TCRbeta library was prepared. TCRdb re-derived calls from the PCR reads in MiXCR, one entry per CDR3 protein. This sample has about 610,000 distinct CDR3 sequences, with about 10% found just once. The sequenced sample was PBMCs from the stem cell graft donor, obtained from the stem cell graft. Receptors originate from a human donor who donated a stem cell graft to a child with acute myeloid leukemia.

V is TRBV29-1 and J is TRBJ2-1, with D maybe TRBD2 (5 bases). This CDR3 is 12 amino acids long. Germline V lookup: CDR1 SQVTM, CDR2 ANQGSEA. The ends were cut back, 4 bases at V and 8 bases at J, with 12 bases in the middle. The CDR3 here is CSVGPGFDEQFF. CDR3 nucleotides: TGCAGCGTTGGCCCGGGGTTCGATGAGCAGTTCTTC.

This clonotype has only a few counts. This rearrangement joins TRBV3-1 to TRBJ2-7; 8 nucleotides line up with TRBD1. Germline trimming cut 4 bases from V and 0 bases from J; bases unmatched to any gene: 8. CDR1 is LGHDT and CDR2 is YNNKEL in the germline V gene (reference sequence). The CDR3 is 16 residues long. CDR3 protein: CASSPSGTGYSYEQYF. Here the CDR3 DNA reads TGTGCCAGCAGCCCGTCCGGGACAGGATACTCCTACGAGCAGTACTTC.

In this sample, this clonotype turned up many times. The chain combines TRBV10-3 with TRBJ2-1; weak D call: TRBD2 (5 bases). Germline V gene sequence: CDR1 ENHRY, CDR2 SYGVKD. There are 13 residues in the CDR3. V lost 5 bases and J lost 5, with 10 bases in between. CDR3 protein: CAISNTRDNEQFF. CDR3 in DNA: TGTGCCATCAGTAACACGAGGGACAATGAGCAGTTCTTC.

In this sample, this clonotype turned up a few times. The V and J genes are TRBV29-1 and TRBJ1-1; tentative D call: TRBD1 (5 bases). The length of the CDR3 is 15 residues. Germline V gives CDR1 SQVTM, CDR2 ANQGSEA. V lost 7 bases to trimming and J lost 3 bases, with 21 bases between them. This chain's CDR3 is CSGSDWIGGDTEAFF. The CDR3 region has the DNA TGCAGCGGTAGCGACTGGATCGGGGGAGACACTGAAGCTTTCTTT.

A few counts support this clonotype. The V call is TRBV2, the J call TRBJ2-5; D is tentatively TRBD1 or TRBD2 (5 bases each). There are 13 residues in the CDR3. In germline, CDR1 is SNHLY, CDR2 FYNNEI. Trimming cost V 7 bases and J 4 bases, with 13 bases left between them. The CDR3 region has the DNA TGTGCCAGCACCCTCGGGACCTCAGAGACCCAGTACTTC. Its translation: CASTLGTSETQYF. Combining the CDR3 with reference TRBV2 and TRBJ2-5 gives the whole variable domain EPEVTQTPSHQVTQMGQEVILRCVPISNHLYFYWYRQILGQKVEFLVSFYNNEISEKSEIFDDQFSVERPDGSNFTLKIRSTKLEDSAMYFCASTLGTSETQYFGPGTRLLVL.

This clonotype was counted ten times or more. CDR3 DNA sequence: TGTGCCAGCAGCTTCGCACACCCGAACACCGGGGAGCTGTTTTTT. Its translation is CASSFAHPNTGELFF. This sequence joins TRBV5-5 and TRBJ2-2; no definite D call. The germline gives CDR1 SGHKS, CDR2 YYEKEE (reference sequence). The CDR3 totals 15 residues. Deletions cut 2 bases from V and 0 bases from J, with 8 bases between.

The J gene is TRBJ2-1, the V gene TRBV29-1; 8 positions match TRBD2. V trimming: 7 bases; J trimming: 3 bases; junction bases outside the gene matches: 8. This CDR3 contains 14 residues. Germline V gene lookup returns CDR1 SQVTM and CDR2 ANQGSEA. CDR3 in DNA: TGCAGCGGCACTCGGACTAGCAGCTACAATGAGCAGTTCTTC. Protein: CSGTRTSSYNEQFF.

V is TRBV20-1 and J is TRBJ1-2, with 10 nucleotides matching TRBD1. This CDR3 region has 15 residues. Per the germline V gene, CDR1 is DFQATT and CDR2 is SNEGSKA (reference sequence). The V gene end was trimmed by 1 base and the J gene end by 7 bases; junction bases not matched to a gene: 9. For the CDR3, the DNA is TGCAGTGCTAGAGTAGGGACAGGGGCGCTTGGTGGCTACACCTTC. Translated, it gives CSARVGTGALGGYTF.

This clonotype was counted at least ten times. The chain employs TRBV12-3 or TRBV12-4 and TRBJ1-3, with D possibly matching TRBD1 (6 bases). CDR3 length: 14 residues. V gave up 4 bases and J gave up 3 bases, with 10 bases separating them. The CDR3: CASSWGGGGNTIYF. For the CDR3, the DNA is TGTGCCAGCAGTTGGGGGGGCGGTGGAAACACCATATATTTT.

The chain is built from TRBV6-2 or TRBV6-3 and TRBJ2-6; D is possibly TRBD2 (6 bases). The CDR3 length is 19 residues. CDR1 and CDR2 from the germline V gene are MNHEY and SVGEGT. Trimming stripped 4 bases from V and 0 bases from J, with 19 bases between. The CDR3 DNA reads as TGTGCCAGCAGTTGGCAAAGTGCGGGGCCAATCTCTGGGGCCAACGTCCTGACTTTC. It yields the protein CASSWQSAGPISGANVLTF.

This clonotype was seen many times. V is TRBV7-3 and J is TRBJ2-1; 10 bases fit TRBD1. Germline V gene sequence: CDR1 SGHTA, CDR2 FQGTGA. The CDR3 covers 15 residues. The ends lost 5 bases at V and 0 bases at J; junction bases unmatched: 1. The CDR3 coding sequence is TGTGCCAGCAGCCGGACAGGGGGCTCCTACAATGAGCAGTTCTTC. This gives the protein CASSRTGGSYNEQFF.

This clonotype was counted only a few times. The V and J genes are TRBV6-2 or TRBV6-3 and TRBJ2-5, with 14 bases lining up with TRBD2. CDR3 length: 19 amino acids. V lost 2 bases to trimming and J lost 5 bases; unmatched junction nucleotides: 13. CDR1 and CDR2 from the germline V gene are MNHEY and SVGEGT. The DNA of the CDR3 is TGTGCCAGCAGTTACCCCCTCGGGACTAGCGGGAGTGGGATTGAGACCCAGTACTTC. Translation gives CASSYPLGTSGSGIETQYF.

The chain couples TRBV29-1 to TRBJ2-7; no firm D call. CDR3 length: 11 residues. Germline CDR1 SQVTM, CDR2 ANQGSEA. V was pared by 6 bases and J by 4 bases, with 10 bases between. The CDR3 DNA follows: TGCAGCGTGATGGTGGGTTACGAGCAGTACTTC. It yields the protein CSVMVGYEQYF.

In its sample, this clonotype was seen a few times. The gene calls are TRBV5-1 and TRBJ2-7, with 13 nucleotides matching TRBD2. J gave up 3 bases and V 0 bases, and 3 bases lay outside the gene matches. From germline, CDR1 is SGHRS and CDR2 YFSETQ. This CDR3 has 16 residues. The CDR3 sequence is CASSLGTSGRDYEQYF. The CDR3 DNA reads TGCGCCAGCAGCTTGGGAACTAGCGGGAGGGACTACGAGCAGTACTTC.

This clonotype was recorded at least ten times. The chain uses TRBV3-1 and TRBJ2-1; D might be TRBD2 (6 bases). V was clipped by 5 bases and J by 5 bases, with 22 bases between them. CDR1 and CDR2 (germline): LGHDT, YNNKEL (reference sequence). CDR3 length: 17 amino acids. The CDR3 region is CASSTRDSQFPDNEQFF. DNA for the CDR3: TGTGCCAGCAGCACTCGGGACTCGCAATTTCCCGACAATGAGCAGTTCTTC.

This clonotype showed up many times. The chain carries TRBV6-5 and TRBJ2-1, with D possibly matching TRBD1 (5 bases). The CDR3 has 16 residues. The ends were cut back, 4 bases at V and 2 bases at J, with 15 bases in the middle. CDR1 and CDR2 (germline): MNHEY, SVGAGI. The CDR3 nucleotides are TGTGCCAGCAGTTCCTTTGGCAGGGATCCCTACAATGAGCAGTTCTTC. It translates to CASSSFGRDPYNEQFF.

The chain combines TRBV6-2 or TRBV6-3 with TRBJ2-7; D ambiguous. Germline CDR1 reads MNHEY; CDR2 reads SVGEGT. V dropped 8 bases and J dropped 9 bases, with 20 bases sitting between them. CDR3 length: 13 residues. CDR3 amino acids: CASRSPSPIWQYF. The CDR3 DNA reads TGTGCCAGCCGTTCGCCCTCTCCCATTTGGCAGTACTTC.

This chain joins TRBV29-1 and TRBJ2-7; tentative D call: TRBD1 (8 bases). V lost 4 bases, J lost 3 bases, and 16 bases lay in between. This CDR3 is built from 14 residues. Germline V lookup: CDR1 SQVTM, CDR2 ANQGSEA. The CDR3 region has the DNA TGCAGCGTTGTGGGGGGGACAGGAGACTACGAGCAGTACTTC. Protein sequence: CSVVGGTGDYEQYF.

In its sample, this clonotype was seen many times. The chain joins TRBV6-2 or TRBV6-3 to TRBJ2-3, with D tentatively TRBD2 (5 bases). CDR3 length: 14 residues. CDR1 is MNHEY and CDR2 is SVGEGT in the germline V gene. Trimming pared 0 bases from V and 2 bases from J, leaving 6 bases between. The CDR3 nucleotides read TGTGCCAGCAGTTACTCGCGGGCCACAGATACGCAGTATTTT. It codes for CASSYSRATDTQYF.

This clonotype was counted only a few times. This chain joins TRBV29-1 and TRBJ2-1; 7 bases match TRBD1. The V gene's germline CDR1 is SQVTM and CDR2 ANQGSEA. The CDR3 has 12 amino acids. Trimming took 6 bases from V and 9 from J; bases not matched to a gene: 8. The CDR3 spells CSVHRGNVEQFF. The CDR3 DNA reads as TGCAGCGTCCACAGGGGTAACGTTGAGCAGTTCTTC.

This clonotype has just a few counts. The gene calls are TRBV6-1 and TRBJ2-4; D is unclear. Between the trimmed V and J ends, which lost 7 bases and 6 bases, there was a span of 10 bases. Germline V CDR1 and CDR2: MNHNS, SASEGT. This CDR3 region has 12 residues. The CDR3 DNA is TGTGCCAGCATTGGTCCGACAAACATTCAGTACTTC. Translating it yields CASIGPTNIQYF.

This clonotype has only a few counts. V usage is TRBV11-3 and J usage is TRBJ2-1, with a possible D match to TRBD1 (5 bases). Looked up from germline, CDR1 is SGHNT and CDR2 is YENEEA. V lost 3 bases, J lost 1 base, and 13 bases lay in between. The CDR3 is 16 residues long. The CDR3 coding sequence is TGTGCCAGCAGCTTCCAGACAGCCGGATCCTACAATGAGCAGTTCTTC. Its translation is CASSFQTAGSYNEQFF.

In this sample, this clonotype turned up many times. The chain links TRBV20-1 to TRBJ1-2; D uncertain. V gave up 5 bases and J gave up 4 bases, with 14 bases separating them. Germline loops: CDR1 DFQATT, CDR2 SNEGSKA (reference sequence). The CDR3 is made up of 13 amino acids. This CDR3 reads CSAFQALLYGYTF. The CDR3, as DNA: TGCAGTGCTTTTCAGGCTCTCCTCTATGGCTACACCTTC.

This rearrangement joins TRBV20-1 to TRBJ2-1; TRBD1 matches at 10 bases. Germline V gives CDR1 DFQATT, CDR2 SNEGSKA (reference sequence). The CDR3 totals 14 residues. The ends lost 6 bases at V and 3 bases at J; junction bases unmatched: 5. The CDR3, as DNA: TGCAGTGCGAGACAGGGGGCGAACTACAATGAGCAGTTCTTC. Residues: CSARQGANYNEQFF.

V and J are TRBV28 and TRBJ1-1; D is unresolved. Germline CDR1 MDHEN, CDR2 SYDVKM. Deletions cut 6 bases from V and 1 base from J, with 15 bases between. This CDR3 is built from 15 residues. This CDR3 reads CASRLPLYGNTEAFF. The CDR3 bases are TGTGCCAGCAGATTACCCTTGTATGGGAACACTGAAGCTTTCTTT.

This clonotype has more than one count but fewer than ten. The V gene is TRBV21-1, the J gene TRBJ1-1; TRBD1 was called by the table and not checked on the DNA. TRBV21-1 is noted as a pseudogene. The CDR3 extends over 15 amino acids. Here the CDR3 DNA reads TGTGCCAGCAGCAAACGTAGGGGGGTGAACACTGAAGCTTTCTTT. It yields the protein CASSKRRGVNTEAFF.

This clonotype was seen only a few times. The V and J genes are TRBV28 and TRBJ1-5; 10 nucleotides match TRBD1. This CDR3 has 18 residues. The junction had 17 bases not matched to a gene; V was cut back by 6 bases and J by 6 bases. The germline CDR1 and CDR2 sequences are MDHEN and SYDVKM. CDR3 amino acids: CASSHQRQGAGRIQPQHF. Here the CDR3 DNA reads TGTGCCAGCAGCCATCAACGACAGGGGGCTGGGAGGATTCAGCCCCAGCATTTT.

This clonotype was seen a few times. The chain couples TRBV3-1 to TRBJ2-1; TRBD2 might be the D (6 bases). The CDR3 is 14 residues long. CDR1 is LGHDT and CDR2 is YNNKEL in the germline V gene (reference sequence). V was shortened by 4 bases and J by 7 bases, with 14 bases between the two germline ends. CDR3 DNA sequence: TGTGCCAGCAGCCCGGTGAGGAGGGCAAATGAGCAGTTCTTC. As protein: CASSPVRRANEQFF.

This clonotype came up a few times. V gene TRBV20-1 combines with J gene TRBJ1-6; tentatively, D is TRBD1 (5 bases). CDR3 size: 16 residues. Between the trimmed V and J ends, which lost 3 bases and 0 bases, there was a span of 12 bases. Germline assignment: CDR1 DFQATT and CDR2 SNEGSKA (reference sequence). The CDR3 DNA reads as TGCAGTGCTAGCGACAGACTGAGCTCCTATAATTCACCCCTCCACTTT. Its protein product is CSASDRLSSYNSPLHF.

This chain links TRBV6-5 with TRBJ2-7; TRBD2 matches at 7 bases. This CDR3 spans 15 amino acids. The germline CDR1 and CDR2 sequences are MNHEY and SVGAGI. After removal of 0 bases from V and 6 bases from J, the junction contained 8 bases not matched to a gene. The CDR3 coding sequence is TGTGCCAGCAGTTACTCGATCACGGGAGGCTCCGAGCAGTACTTC. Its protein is CASSYSITGGSEQYF.